This T cell receptor beta chain was recorded in a study of cytomegalovirus exposure and HLA in healthy donors. At the level of the study: Out of around 360 genotyped donors, roughly 80% belonged to the Caucasian-associated ancestry cluster. Regarding the study as a whole: It has been reported that TCR beta sequences accurately predicted the HLA-A and HLA-B alleles of most subjects. Differences between HLA loci emerged in a later analysis of TCR association rates, with DRB1 most and HLA-C fewest.

Turning to this clone: What it binds is unknown.

Between the trimmed V and J ends, which lost 4 bases and 4 bases, there was a span of 14 bases. Germline assignment: CDR1 SGHRS and CDR2 YFSETQ. The CDR3 has 14 residues. The PCR contained 60 Vbeta and 13 Jbeta primers. Method: immunoSEQ multiplex PCR; TCRdb's copy keeps in-frame clones and lacks some. The specimen's table records 220,000 or so clones. Source material: PBMCs. The chain employs TRBV5-1 and TRBJ1-2, with D possibly matching TRBD1 (5 bases). The TCR originated in a girl aged 2 to 9 in good health and CMV-seropositive. CDR3 sequence: CASSETGGIYGYTF. For the CDR3, the DNA is TGCGCCAGCAGCGAGACCGGGGGGATCTATGGCTACACCTTC. Supplemented by reference TRBV5-1 and TRBJ1-2, the full variable domain reads KAGVTQTPRYLIKTRGQQVTLSCSPISGHRSVSWYQQTPGQGLQFLFEYFSETQRNKGNFPGRFSGRQFSNSRSEMNVSTLELGDSALYLCASSETGGIYGYTFGSGTRLTVV.